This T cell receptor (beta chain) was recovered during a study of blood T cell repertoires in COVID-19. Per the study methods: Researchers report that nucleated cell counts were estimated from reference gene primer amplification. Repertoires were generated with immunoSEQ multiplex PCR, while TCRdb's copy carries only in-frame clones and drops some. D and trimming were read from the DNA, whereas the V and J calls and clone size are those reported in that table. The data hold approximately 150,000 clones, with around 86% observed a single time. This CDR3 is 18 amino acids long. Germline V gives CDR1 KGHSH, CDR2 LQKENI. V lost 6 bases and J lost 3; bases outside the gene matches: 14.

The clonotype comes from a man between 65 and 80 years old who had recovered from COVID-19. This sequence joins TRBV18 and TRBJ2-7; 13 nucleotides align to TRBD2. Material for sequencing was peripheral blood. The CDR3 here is CASSVAGTSGNKFYEQYF. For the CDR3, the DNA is TGTGCCAGCTCCGTGGCCGGGACTAGCGGGAATAAGTTCTACGAGCAGTACTTC. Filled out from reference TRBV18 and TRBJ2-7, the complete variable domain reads NAGVMQNPRHLVRRRGQEARLRCSPMKGHSHVYWYRQLPEEGLKFMVYLQKENIIDESGMPKERFSAEFPKEGPSILRIQQVVRGDSAAYFCASSVAGTSGNKFYEQYFGPGTRLTVT.